A single sample gave rise to the 9 T cell receptor beta chains below, sequenced in a study of T cell responses to AZD1222 COVID-19 vaccine. The method was immunoSEQ multiplex PCR; TCRdb's version includes in-frame clones alone and lacks a portion of them. The table lists about 150,000 clones, about 90% of them singletons. The sequenced sample was peripheral blood, obtained on day 0 of MenACWY control vaccination. All receptors derive from an adult in good health.

This clone was seen only once. The chain joins TRBV2 to TRBJ1-3, with TRBD1 as a possible D gene (6 bases). The CDR3 extends over 16 amino acids. V shed 6 bases and J shed 4 bases, with 19 bases lying between them. Germline CDR1 is SNHLY and CDR2 is FYNNEI. CDR3 amino acids: CASRETGASSGNTIYF. The CDR3, as DNA: TGTGCCAGCAGGGAGACAGGCGCGTCCTCCGGAAACACCATATATTTT. Supplemented by reference TRBV2 and TRBJ1-3, the full variable domain reads EPEVTQTPSHQVTQMGQEVILRCVPISNHLYFYWYRQILGQKVEFLVSFYNNEISEKSEIFDDQFSVERPDGSNFTLKIRSTKLEDSAMYFCASRETGASSGNTIYFGEGSWLTVV.

For the CDR3, the DNA is TGTGCCAGCAACCCTAGCGCGAGTAGCACAGATACGCAGTATTTT. The encoded protein is CASNPSASSTDTQYF. The rearrangement links TRBV9 to TRBJ2-3, with D possibly being TRBD2 (6 bases). Trimming shortened V by 6 bases and J by 0 bases, and 14 bases separated the two germline ends. Germline V gene data show CDR1 as SGDLS and CDR2 as YYNGEE. This CDR3 has 15 amino acids.

DNA of the CDR3: TGTGCCAGCAGCTTAGAAAAGGGTGGGGACTACGAGCAGTACTTC. Translated, it gives CASSLEKGGDYEQYF. The genes are TRBV7-8 and TRBJ2-7, with D unclear. V dropped 1 base and J dropped 3 bases, with 13 bases sitting between them. CDR1 and CDR2 from the germline V gene are SGHVS and FQNEAQ. The CDR3 loop spans 15 amino acids.

The chain uses TRBV5-1 and TRBJ2-6; 7 positions agree with TRBD1. The CDR3 extends over 16 amino acids. Germline assignment: CDR1 SGHRS and CDR2 YFSETQ. Trimming at V came to 4 bases and at J to 0 bases, leaving 4 bases not matched to a gene. The CDR3 here is CASSKQGNSGANVLTF. The CDR3 bases are TGCGCCAGCAGCAAACAGGGGAACTCTGGGGCCAACGTCCTGACTTTC.

V is TRBV4-2 and J is TRBJ1-1; D is possibly TRBD1 (6 bases). Trimming removed 1 base at V and 3 bases at J, with 12 bases between. The CDR3 is 15 amino acids. Germline V gene lookup returns CDR1 LGHNA and CDR2 YNFKEQ. In nucleotides, the CDR3 is TGTGCCAGCAGCCAAGCTGGGGGGCGCGACACTGAAGCTTTCTTT. Translation gives CASSQAGGRDTEAFF.

The rearrangement uses TRBV27 and TRBJ1-5; D call uncertain. The CDR3 runs 14 residues. V was clipped by 5 bases and J by 9 bases, with 17 bases between them. Germline V lookup: CDR1 MNHEY, CDR2 SMNVEV (reference sequence). In DNA form, the CDR3 reads TGTGCCAGCAGTCTAAAATTCGGAACCTCGCCCCAGCATTTT. Translating it yields CASSLKFGTSPQHF.

The J gene is TRBJ2-2, the V gene TRBV7-3, with TRBD2 identical over 13 bases. Germline V gene data show CDR1 as SGHTA and CDR2 as FQGTGA. The CDR3 has 16 residues. V was clipped by 5 bases and J by 7 bases; unmatched bases: 7. CDR3 nucleotides: TGTGCCAGCAGCCGCGGGACTAGCGGGATAAGCGGGGAGCTGTTTTTT. Protein sequence: CASSRGTSGISGELFF.

The chain recombines TRBV4-1 with TRBJ2-7, with 7 positions matching TRBD2. The CDR3 consists of 15 residues. V dropped 1 base and J dropped 4; count of bases not matched to a gene: 7. Per the germline V gene, CDR1 is MGHRA and CDR2 is YSYEKL. The CDR3 nucleotides read TGCGCCAGCAGCCAAGTCGCGGGAGATAGGTACGAGCAGTACTTC. The encoded protein is CASSQVAGDRYEQYF.

This rearrangement joins TRBV5-1 to TRBJ2-3, with no clear D. The CDR3 is 14 amino acids. The germline gives CDR1 SGHRS, CDR2 YFSETQ. V lost 4 bases to trimming and J lost 1 base, with 10 bases between them. The CDR3 DNA sequence: TGCGCCAGCAGCAACCGGGCCGGCACAGATACGCAGTATTTT. Its translation: CASSNRAGTDTQYF.